Listed below are T cell receptor beta chains from one sample, sequenced in a study of response to subunit inactivated influenza vaccine. MiXCR, applied by TCRdb to the RT-PCR reads, yields one record per CDR3 protein. The table records some 150,000 distinct CDR3 sequences, approximately 12% of them present only once. These data were likewise used in another study, on T cells expressing NK-cell markers.

The material was CD8+ T cells sorted from PBMCs, obtained about 13 days after vaccination. All receptors derive from a man aged 50-60 years who received an inactivated influenza vaccine. Both conserved end residues are part of each CDR3. The order of the fields is D gene, V gene, J gene, clone size, CDR3 DNA, CDR3 protein. A D gene is named only where the DNA matches it firmly. Not every row has a clone size; where given, it reads once, few, many or a size class.

-,TRBV21-1,TRBJ2-3,many,TGTGCCAGCAGCAAAGACGAGGGGGCGAGAGATACGCAGTATTTT,CASSKDEGARDTQYF
-,TRBV24-1,TRBJ2-5,-,TGTGCCACCAGTGATCGACAGGCCCAAGAGACCCAGTACTTC,CATSDRQAQETQYF
TRBD2,TRBV4-3,TRBJ2-2,-,TGCGCCAGCAGCCAAAGCGGGGGGGCCCCCGGGGAGCTGTTTTTT,CASSQSGGAPGELFF
TRBD2,TRBV11-2,TRBJ2-2,few,TGTGCCATCTCAGCGGGACCGAACACCGGGGAGCTGTTTTTT,CAISAGPNTGELFF
TRBD2,TRBV28,TRBJ2-3,many,TGTGCCAGCAGAACTCAATTAGCGGGAGTGGCAGATACGCAGTATTTT,CASRTQLAGVADTQYF
TRBD1,TRBV28,TRBJ2-7,few,TGTGCCAGCAGTTACGGGACAGGGGACTACGAGCAGTACTTC,CASSYGTGDYEQYF
TRBD1,TRBV19,TRBJ1-5,-,TGTGCCAGTAGTATGACAGGGTTTAGCAATCAGCCCCAGCATTTT,CASSMTGFSNQPQHF
-,TRBV7-6,TRBJ1-6,many,TGTGCCAGCAGCTTAGAGGGCACCGGCAATTCACCCCTCCACTTT,CASSLEGTGNSPLHF
-,TRBV27,TRBJ2-7,few,TGTGCCAGCAGTTTCGGTCTTTCCCCCCACGAGCAGTACTTC,CASSFGLSPHEQYF
-,TRBV5-1,TRBJ2-3,-,TGCGCCAGCAGCTATAAACAGGGCTCCCGCACAGATACGCAGTATTTT,CASSYKQGSRTDTQYF
-,TRBV7-8,TRBJ2-2,many,TGTGCCAGCAGCTTAGTGGTAACGACCGGGGAGCTGTTTTTT,CASSLVVTTGELFF